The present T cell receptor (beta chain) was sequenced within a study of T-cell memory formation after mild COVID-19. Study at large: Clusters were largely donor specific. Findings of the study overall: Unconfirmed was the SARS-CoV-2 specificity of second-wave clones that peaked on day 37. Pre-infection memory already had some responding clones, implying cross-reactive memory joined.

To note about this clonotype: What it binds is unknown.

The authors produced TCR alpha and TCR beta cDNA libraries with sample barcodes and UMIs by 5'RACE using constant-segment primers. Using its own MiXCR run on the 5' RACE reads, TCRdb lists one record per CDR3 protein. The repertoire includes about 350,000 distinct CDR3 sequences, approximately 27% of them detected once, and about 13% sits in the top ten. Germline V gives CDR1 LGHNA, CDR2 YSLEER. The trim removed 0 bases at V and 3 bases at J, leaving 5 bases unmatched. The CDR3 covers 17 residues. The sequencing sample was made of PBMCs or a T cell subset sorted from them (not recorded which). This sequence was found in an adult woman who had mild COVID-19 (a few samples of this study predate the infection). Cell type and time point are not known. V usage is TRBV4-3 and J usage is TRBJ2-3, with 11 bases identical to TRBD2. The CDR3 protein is CASSQDLAGGPTDTQYF. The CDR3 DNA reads TGCGCCAGCAGCCAAGATTTAGCGGGAGGGCCAACAGATACGCAGTATTTT.